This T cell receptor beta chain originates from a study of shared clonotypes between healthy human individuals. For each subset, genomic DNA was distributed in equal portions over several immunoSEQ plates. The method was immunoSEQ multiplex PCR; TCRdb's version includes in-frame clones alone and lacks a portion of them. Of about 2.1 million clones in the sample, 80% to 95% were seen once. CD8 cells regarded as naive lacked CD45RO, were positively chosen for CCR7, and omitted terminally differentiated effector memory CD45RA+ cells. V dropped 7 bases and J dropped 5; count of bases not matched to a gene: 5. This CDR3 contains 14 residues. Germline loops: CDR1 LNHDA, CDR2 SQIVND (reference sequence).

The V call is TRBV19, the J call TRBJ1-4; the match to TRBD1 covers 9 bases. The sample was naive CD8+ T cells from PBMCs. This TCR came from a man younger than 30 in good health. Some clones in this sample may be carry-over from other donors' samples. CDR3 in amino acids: CASNSDRGNEKLFF. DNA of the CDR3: TGTGCCAGTAACTCAGACAGGGGGAATGAAAAACTGTTTTTT.